What follows is one T cell receptor beta chain and its context. Its antigen is unidentified. TCRdb processed the 5' RACE reads anew with MiXCR; each CDR3 protein has one entry. The top ten hold about 15% of the sample, which has hundreds of thousands of distinct CDR3 sequences, around an eighth seen once. This entry comes from a study of T cells after yellow fever vaccination. Study-wide results and limits: Abundant contaminating clonotypes from the bulk population could appear in FACS-sorted repertoires.

Deletions cut 3 bases from V and 0 bases from J, with 11 bases between. The CDR3 totals 15 residues. Germline CDR1 reads KGHSH; CDR2 reads LQKENI. The sequence came from a man aged 25 to 45 who received the YFV17D yellow fever vaccine. This chain connects TRBV18 to TRBJ1-1; tentatively, D is TRBD1 (5 bases). The material was PBMCs, obtained on the day of the yellow fever booster vaccination. The CDR3 DNA reads as TGTGCCAGCTCACCGGGACGGGCAATGAACACTGAAGCTTTCTTT. It specifies CASSPGRAMNTEAFF.